Listed below are T cell receptor beta chains from one sample, sequenced in a study of cytotoxic CD8 clonotypes in ibrutinib-treated CLL. Clones were read by immunoSEQ multiplex PCR, and TCRdb kept only the in-frame ones, dropping some. This table has 200,000 to 250,000 clones, roughly 65% appearing once. Specimen: PBMCs, collected after 12 months of ibrutinib treatment. The receptors derive from a human donor with chronic lymphocytic leukemia. CDR3s include the opening cysteine and the closing phenylalanine or tryptophan. A D gene is named only where the DNA matches it firmly. Size is omitted from some rows. Given values are once, few, many or a class for expanded clones.

TRBJ1-2	NA	NA	TRBV2	12	TGTGCCAGCAGTGAAGAGGGGTATGGCTACACCTTC	CASSEEGYGYTF
TRBJ2-2	NA	TRBD2	TRBV7-2	17	TGTGCCAGCAGCTTAGCGTTAGCGGGCCTGAACACCGGGGAGCTGTTTTTT	CASSLALAGLNTGELFF
TRBJ2-2	few	NA	TRBV2	15	TGTGCCAGCAGAACAACAGGCGTTAACACCGGGGAGCTGTTTTTT	CASRTTGVNTGELFF
TRBJ2-5	many	NA	TRBV6-5	13	TGTGCCAGCAGTTACTCGTCTCGAGAGACCCAGTACTTC	CASSYSSRETQYF
TRBJ1-5	few	NA	TRBV30	13	TGTGCCTGGAGTGTTGGGGGAAATCAGCCCCAGCATTTT	CAWSVGGNQPQHF
TRBJ1-1	NA	NA	TRBV9	15	TGTGCCAGCAGCGTAGGGGCAACAGATAACACTGAAGCTTTCTTT	CASSVGATDNTEAFF
TRBJ2-7	NA	NA	TRBV28	16	TGTGCCAGCAGTTTAAACCGGCGGGTTCCGACCTACGAGCAGTACTTC	CASSLNRRVPTYEQYF
TRBJ1-1	few	NA	TRBV30	15	TGTGCGTCGCGGCGAGGAGGGACAAAAAACACTGAAGCTTTCTTT	CASRRGGTKNTEAFF
TRBJ1-1	NA	NA	TRBV2	13	TGTGCCATAAGTCGGCGGACCCAGGGTCGAGCTTTCTTT	CAISRRTQGRAFF
TRBJ2-7	NA	NA	TRBV9	15	TGTGCCAGCAGTCAGGGGGGAATCTGGAACTACGAGCAGTACTTC	CASSQGGIWNYEQYF
TRBJ2-2	NA	TRBD1	TRBV5-1	16	TGCGCCAGCAGCTTCCGACAGGGGGCGAACACCGGGGAGCTGTTTTTT	CASSFRQGANTGELFF
TRBJ2-6	once	NA	TRBV4-3	16	TGCGCCAGCAGCCCTGAGTTACTCTCTGGGGCCAACGTCCTGACTTTC	CASSPELLSGANVLTF
TRBJ2-5	NA	TRBD2	TRBV19	16	TGTGCCAGTAGTCGGGCCAGCGGGGCCTCACAAGAGACCCAGTACTTC	CASSRASGASQETQYF
TRBJ2-5	NA	NA	TRBV28	14	TGTGCCAGCAGTTTCCGGCCATCCTCGGAGACCCAGTACTTC	CASSFRPSSETQYF
TRBJ2-2	few	NA	TRBV18	15	TGTGCCAGCTCACCCAGCCCGGCGAACACCGGGGAGCTGTTTTTT	CASSPSPANTGELFF
TRBJ1-2	NA	NA	TRBV25-1	13	TGTGCCAGCAGCGGCGGGGAAGTCTATGGCTACACCTTC	CASSGGEVYGYTF
TRBJ1-2	NA	NA	TRBV7-3	18	TGTGCCAGCAGTCCCATTGGAGGCCCGGTTAGAACTAACTATGGCTACACCTTC	CASSPIGGPVRTNYGYTF
TRBJ1-1	NA	NA	TRBV11-2	11	TGTGCCAGCAGCTTATCTGACGGGGCTTTCTTT	CASSLSDGAFF
TRBJ1-5	NA	TRBD1	TRBV4-2	18	TGTGCCAGCAGCCAGCAAGAAACCCACAGGGGGCCGGATCAGCCCCAGCATTTT	CASSQQETHRGPDQPQHF
TRBJ1-4	NA	NA	TRBV6-5	15	TGTGCCAGCAGTTACGATTTATCGGCGGGAGAAAAACTGTTTTTT	CASSYDLSAGEKLFF
TRBJ1-2	NA	NA	TRBV9	15	TGTGCCAGCAGCGTAGGCTGGGGGGTAATTTATGGCTACACCTTC	CASSVGWGVIYGYTF
TRBJ1-2	NA	TRBD1	TRBV29-1	13	TGCAGCGTGACACAGGGGATTAACTATGGCTACACCTTC	CSVTQGINYGYTF
TRBJ2-1	few	NA	TRBV7-3	9	TGTGCCCGGAGAAATGAGCAGTTCTTC	CARRNEQFF
TRBJ1-5	few	TRBD1	TRBV4-1	16	TGCGCCAGCAGCCAAGTATGGACAGGGGGCAATCAGCCCCAGCATTTT	CASSQVWTGGNQPQHF
TRBJ1-5	few	NA	TRBV19	13	TGTGCCAGTAGTATAGCAGGAGATCAGCCCCAGCATTTT	CASSIAGDQPQHF
TRBJ2-5	NA	NA	TRBV9	20	TGTGCCAGCAGCGTAGTTGAGGGGAAAATCACGGACCAGTACCAAGAGACCCAGTACTTC	CASSVVEGKITDQYQETQYF
TRBJ2-7	NA	TRBD2	TRBV7-9	15	TGTGCCAGCAGGTTCGGGACTAGCGGATCCTACGAGCAGTACTTC	CASRFGTSGSYEQYF
TRBJ2-2	NA	TRBD1	TRBV30	16	TGTGCCTGGAGTGCCGAGGGACAGGGTAGTTCCGGGGAGCTGTTTTTT	CAWSAEGQGSSGELFF
TRBJ1-1	NA	NA	TRBV30	13	TGTGCCTGGAGGGTTGGACAGATCACTGAAGCTTTCTTT	CAWRVGQITEAFF
TRBJ1-4	NA	TRBD1	TRBV4-1	16	TGCGCCAGCAGCTCCCCACAGGGGGCGGGTAATGAAAAACTGTTTTTT	CASSSPQGAGNEKLFF
TRBJ2-7	NA	NA	TRBV6-1	13	TGTGCCAGCAGTGAAGCAAGGTTTGTCGAGCAGTACTTC	CASSEARFVEQYF
TRBJ1-5	few	NA	TRBV4-3	13	TGCGCCAGCAGCCGAGATAGCAATCAGCCCCAGCATTTT	CASSRDSNQPQHF
TRBJ2-3	many	NA	TRBV4-1	13	TGCGCCAGCAGCCAGGCAGACTCCTATACGCAGTATTTT	CASSQADSYTQYF
TRBJ2-5	once	TRBD1	TRBV29-1	14	TGCAGCGTTTCAAGAGGGGGACAGCAAGAGACCCAGTACTTC	CSVSRGGQQETQYF
TRBJ2-1	NA	NA	TRBV9	17	TGTGCCAGCAGCGTAAGGGGGGCTAGCCCGGGAGTAGTTGAGCAGTTCTTC	CASSVRGASPGVVEQFF
TRBJ1-6	NA	TRBD1	TRBV7-8	16	TGTGCCAGCAGCTGGACAGGGGGTGTCGGGGATTCACCCCTCCACTTT	CASSWTGGVGDSPLHF
TRBJ2-1	NA	TRBD2	TRBV14	16	TGTGCCAGCAGCCATGGACTAGCGGGAGGGCCAAGTGAGCAGTTCTTC	CASSHGLAGGPSEQFF
TRBJ2-5	NA	NA	TRBV6-6	15	TGTGCCAGCAGTTACGTTCTAGCGATGCAAGAGACCCAGTACTTC	CASSYVLAMQETQYF
TRBJ2-3	NA	NA	TRBV11-3	14	TGTGCCAGCAGCCGGGGTGCGCGTTCAAATACGCAGTATTTT	CASSRGARSNTQYF
TRBJ2-1	NA	TRBD1	TRBV5-1	14	TGCGCCAGCAGTAGGGACAGGGGGTACAATGAGCAGTTCTTC	CASSRDRGYNEQFF
TRBJ2-1	once	NA	TRBV5-1	16	TGCGCCAGCAGCTTGCTCCCCAATCTGCCCTACAATGAGCAGTTCTTC	CASSLLPNLPYNEQFF
TRBJ2-1	NA	NA	TRBV4-3	14	TGCGCCAGCAGCCACTCGAGGGGTAACAATGAGCAGTTCTTC	CASSHSRGNNEQFF
TRBJ2-3	NA	TRBD1	TRBV5-3	15	TGTGCCAGAAGCTTGGACAGGGGATGCACAGATACGCAGTATTTT	CARSLDRGCTDTQYF
TRBJ1-2	NA	TRBD1	TRBV18	13	TGTGCCAGCTCACCCGGGACAGCCTATGGCTACACCTTC	CASSPGTAYGYTF
TRBJ2-1	NA	TRBD2	TRBV6-1	13	TGTGCCAGCAGGGTAGCGGGAGTGGGGGAGCAGTTCTTC	CASRVAGVGEQFF
TRBJ2-5	few	NA	TRBV7-2	16	TGTGCCAGCAGCCCACAGCCCGGACGGATCCAAGAGACCCAGTACTTC	CASSPQPGRIQETQYF
TRBJ2-7	once	NA	TRBV9	14	TGTGCCAGCAGCGTAGCTGGACGGGCCTACGAGCAGTACTTC	CASSVAGRAYEQYF
TRBJ2-1	few	TRBD2	TRBV2	17	TGTGCCAGCAGTAATAGCGGGACCCGCCGCTCCTACAATGAGCAGTTCTTC	CASSNSGTRRSYNEQFF
TRBJ1-6	few	NA	TRBV30	16	TGTGCCTGGAGCCGAAGCCGAGGGCCGGAGAATTCACCCCTCCACTTT	CAWSRSRGPENSPLHF
TRBJ1-2	NA	NA	TRBV5-4	13	TGTGCCAGCAGCTTGGACCATTATAATGGCTACACCTTC	CASSLDHYNGYTF